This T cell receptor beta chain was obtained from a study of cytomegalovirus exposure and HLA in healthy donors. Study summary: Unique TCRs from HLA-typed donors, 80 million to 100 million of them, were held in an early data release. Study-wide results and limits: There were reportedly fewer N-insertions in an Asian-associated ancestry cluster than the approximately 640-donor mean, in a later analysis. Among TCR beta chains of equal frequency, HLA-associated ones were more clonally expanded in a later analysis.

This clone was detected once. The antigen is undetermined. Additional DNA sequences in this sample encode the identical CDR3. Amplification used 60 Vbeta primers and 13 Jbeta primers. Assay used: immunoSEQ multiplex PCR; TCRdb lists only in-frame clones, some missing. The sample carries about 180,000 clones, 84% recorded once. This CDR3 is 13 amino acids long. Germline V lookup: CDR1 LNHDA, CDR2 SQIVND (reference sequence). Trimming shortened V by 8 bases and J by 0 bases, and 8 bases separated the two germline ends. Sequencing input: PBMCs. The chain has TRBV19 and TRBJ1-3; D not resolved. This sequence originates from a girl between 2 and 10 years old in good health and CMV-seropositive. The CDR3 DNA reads TGTGCCAGTCGGACTGTCTCTGGAAACACCATATATTTT. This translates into CASRTVSGNTIYF.